The 2 T cell receptor beta chains listed next were all sequenced from one sample in a study of neurological immune-mediated disorders. TCRdb called the 5' RACE reads again in MiXCR, with one record for every CDR3 protein. The repertoire holds tens of thousands of distinct CDR3 sequences, with about 3.3% as singletons. Described time point: longitudinal time-point 1 (baseline). Material for sequencing was PBMCs. The receptors were gathered from a woman in her sixties or seventies with multiple sclerosis.

This clonotype was counted at least ten times. The V gene is TRBV20-1, the J gene TRBJ1-4; 8 nucleotides agree with TRBD1. V lost 1 base to trimming and J lost 8 bases; unmatched junction nucleotides: 6. The CDR3 runs 14 residues. The germline CDR1 and CDR2 sequences are DFQATT and SNEGSKA (reference sequence). The CDR3 is CSARVGAGGEKLFF. The CDR3 nucleotides read TGCAGTGCTAGAGTGGGGGCAGGGGGCGAAAAACTGTTTTTT.

This clonotype was recorded at least ten times. The CDR3 region has the DNA TGCGCCAGCAGCTTGGCCCAGAGGGGGACCCAGTACTTC. Encoded protein: CASSLAQRGTQYF. The rearrangement links TRBV5-1 to TRBJ2-5; perhaps D is TRBD1 or TRBD2 (5 bases each). Between the trimmed V and J ends, which lost 0 bases and 7 bases, there was a span of 10 bases. Germline CDR1 SGHRS, CDR2 YFSETQ. This CDR3 contains 13 residues.